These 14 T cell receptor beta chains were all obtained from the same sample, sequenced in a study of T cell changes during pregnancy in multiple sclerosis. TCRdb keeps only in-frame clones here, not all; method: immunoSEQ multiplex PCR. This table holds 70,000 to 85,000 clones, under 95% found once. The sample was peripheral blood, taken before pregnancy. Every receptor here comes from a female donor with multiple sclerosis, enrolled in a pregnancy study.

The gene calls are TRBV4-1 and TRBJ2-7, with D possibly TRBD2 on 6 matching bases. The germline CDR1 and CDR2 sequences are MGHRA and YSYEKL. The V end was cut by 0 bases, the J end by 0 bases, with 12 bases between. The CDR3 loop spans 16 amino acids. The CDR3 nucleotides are TGCGCCAGCAGCCAAGATTGGGGACTGAGCTCCTACGAGCAGTACTTC. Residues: CASSQDWGLSSYEQYF.

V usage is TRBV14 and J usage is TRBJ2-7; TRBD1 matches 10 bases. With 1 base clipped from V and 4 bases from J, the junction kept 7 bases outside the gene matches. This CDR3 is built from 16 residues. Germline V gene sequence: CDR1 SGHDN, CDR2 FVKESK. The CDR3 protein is CASSQVGTGVLYEQYF. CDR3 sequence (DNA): TGTGCCAGCAGCCAAGTAGGGACAGGGGTGTTGTACGAGCAGTACTTC. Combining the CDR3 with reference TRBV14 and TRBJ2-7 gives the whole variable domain EAGVTQFPSHSVIEKGQTVTLRCDPISGHDNLYWYRRVMGKEIKFLLHFVKESKQDESGMPNNRFLAERTGGTYSTLKVQPAELEDSGVYFCASSQVGTGVLYEQYFGPGTRLTVT.

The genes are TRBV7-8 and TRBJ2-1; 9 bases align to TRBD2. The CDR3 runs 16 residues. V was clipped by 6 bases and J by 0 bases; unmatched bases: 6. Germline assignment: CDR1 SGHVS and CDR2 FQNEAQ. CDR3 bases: TGTGCCAGCAGGAAAGCGGGGGGTAGCTCCTACAATGAGCAGTTCTTC. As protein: CASRKAGGSSYNEQFF.

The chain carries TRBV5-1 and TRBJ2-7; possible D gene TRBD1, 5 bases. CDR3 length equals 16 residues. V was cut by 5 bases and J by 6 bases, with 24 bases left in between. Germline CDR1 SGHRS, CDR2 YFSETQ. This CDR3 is CASRAPGVGEVGEQYF. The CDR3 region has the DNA TGCGCCAGCAGGGCCCCTGGGGTAGGGGAAGTCGGCGAGCAGTACTTC.

The CDR3 nucleotides are TGTGCCAGCAGTGAGTCAGGGGGAAATTTCGGTCAGCCCCAGCATTTT. Protein sequence: CASSESGGNFGQPQHF. The chain combines TRBV2 with TRBJ1-5; 7 bases are shared with TRBD1. Germline V gene lookup returns CDR1 SNHLY and CDR2 FYNNEI. Trimming took 3 bases from V and 6 from J; bases not matched to a gene: 11. The CDR3 covers 16 residues.

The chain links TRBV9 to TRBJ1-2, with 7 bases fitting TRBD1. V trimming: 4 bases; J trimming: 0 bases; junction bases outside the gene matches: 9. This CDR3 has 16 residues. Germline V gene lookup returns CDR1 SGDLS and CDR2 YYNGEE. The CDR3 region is CASSPYAGQTNYGYTF. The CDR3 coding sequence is TGTGCCAGCAGCCCATACGCGGGACAGACTAACTATGGCTACACCTTC.

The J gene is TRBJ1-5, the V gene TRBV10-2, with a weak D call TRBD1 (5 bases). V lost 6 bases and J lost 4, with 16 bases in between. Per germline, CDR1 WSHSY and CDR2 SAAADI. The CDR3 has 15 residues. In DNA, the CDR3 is TGCGCCAGCAGCACTCTCGACAGTTTAAATCAGCCCCAGCATTTT. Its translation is CASSTLDSLNQPQHF.

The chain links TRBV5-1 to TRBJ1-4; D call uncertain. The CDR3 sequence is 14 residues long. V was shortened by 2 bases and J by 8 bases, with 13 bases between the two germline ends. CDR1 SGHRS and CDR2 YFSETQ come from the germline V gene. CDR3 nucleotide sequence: TGCGCCAGCAGCTTAGAGCCCGGGAAGGAAAAACTGTTTTTT. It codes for CASSLEPGKEKLFF.

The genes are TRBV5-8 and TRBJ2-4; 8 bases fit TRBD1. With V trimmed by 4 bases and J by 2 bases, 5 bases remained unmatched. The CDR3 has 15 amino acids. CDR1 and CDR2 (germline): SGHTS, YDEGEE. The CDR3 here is CASSPRQGTKNIQYF. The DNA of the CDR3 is TGTGCCAGCAGCCCGAGACAGGGGACCAAAAACATTCAGTACTTC.

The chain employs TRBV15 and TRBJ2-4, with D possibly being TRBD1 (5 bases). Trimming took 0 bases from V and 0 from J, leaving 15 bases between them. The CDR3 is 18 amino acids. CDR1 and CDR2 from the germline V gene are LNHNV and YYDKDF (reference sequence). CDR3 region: CATSRELPTALAKNIQYF. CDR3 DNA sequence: TGTGCCACCAGCAGAGAACTCCCGACAGCGCTAGCCAAAAACATTCAGTACTTC.

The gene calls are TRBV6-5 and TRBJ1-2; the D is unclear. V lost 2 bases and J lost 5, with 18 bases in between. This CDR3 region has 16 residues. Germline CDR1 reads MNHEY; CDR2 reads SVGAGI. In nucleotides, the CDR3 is TGTGCCAGCAGTTACATCGGGGTCGAGCGCGCATATGGCTACACCTTC. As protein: CASSYIGVERAYGYTF.

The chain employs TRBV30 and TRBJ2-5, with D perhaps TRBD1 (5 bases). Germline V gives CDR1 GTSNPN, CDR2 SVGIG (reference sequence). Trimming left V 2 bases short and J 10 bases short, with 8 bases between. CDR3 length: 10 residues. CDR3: CAWSRTLQYF. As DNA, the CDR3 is TGTGCCTGGAGTCGGACACTCCAGTACTTC. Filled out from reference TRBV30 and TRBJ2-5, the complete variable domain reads SQTIHQWPATLVQPVGSPLSLECTVEGTSNPNLYWYRQAAGRGLQLLFYSVGIGQISSEVPQNLSASRPQDRQFILSSKKLLLSDSGFYLCAWSRTLQYFGPGTRLLVL.

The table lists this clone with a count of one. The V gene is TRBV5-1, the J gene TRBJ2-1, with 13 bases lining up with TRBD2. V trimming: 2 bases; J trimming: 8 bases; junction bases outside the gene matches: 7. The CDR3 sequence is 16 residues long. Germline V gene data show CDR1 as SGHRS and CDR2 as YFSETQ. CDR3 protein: CASSLTSGGVGDEQFF. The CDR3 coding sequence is TGCGCCAGCAGCTTAACTAGCGGGGGGGTAGGTGATGAGCAGTTCTTC.

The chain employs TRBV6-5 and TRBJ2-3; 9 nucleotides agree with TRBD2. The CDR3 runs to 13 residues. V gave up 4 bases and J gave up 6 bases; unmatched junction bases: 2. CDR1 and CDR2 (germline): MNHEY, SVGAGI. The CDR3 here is CASSLAGVDTQYF. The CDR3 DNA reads TGTGCCAGCAGTTTAGCGGGGGTCGATACGCAGTATTTT.